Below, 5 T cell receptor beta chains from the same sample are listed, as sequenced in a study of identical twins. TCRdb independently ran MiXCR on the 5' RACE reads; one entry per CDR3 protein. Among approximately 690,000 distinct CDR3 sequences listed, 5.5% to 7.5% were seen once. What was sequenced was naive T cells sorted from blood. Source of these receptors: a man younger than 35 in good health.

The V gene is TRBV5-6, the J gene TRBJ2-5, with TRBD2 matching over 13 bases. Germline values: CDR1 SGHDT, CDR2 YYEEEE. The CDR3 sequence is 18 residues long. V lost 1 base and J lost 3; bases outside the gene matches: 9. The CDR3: CASSLTGLAGVGKETQYF. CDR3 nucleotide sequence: TGTGCCAGCAGCTTGACCGGACTAGCGGGAGTAGGGAAAGAGACCCAGTACTTC.

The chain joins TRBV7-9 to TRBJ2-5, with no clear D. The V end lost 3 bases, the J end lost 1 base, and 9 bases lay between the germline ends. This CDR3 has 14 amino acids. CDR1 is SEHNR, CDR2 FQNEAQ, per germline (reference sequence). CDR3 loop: CASSLLVAQETQYF. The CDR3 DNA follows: TGTGCCAGCAGCTTGCTAGTTGCCCAAGAGACCCAGTACTTC.

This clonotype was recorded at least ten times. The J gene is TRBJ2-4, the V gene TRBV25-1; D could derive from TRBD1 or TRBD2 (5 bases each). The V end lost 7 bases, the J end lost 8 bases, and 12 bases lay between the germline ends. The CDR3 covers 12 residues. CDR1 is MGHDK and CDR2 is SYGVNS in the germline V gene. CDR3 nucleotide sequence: TGTGCCAGCACGGGGACGGCCGACATTCAGTACTTC. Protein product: CASTGTADIQYF.

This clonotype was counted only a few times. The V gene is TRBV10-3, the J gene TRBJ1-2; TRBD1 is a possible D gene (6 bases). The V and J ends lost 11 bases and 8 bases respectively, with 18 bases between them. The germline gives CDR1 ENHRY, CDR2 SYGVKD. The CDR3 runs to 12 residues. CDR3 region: CAVESQGSGYTF. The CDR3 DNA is TGTGCCGTAGAATCACAGGGTTCGGGCTACACCTTC.

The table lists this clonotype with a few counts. CDR3 in amino acids: CASSYPKQDWDNEQFF. In DNA, the CDR3 is TGCGCCAGCAGCTACCCTAAGCAGGATTGGGACAATGAGCAGTTCTTC. The rearrangement uses TRBV5-1 and TRBJ2-1, with D unresolved. The germline V and J ends were trimmed by 3 bases and 5 bases, with 18 bases remaining between them. CDR1 SGHRS and CDR2 YFSETQ come from the germline V gene. The CDR3 runs 16 residues.